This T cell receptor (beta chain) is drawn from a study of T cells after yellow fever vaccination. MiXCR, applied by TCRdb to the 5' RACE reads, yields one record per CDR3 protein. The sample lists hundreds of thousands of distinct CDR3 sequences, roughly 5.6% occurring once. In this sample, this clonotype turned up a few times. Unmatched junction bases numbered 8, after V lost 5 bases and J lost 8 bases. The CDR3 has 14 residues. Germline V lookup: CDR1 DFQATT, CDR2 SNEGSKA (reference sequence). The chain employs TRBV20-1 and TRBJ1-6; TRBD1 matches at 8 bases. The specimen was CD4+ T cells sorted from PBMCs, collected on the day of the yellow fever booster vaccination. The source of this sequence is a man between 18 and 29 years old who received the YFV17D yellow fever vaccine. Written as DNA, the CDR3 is TGCAGTGCTTTAGACAGGGGCATTGATTCACCCCTCCACTTT. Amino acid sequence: CSALDRGIDSPLHF.